These 32 T cell receptor beta chains came from one sample sequenced in a study of T cell responses to AZD1222 COVID-19 vaccine. Some clones are missing from TCRdb's copy, which holds only in-frame ones; the method was immunoSEQ multiplex PCR. The sample holds about 120,000 clones; approximately 90% are singletons and the top ten take about 2.5%. The source material was peripheral blood, sampled 28 days after the second AZD1222 dose. Receptor source: an adult who received the AZD1222 COVID-19 vaccine.

The rearrangement links TRBV4-2 to TRBJ2-1, with no clear D. Per the germline V gene, CDR1 is LGHNA and CDR2 is YNFKEQ. CDR3 length equals 12 residues. Trimming left V 6 bases short and J 9 bases short, with 12 bases between. Here the CDR3 reads CASRGTWGEQFF. In DNA form, the CDR3 reads TGTGCCAGCAGGGGCACTTGGGGTGAGCAGTTCTTC.

The chain carries TRBV10-2 and TRBJ2-2; 7 bases match TRBD2. This CDR3 region has 17 residues. The ends lost 2 bases at V and 9 bases at J; junction bases unmatched: 15. Germline CDR1 reads WSHSY; CDR2 reads SAAADI. The CDR3 DNA reads TGCGCCAGCAGTGAGCGATCCCGGCAGCGGGGCCGCCGGGAGCTGTTTTTT. Its protein product is CASSERSRQRGRRELFF.

This clone came up once. This chain uses TRBV11-2 with TRBJ1-3; D unresolved. This CDR3 contains 14 residues. Germline V gives CDR1 SGHAT, CDR2 FQNNGV. The germline V and J ends were trimmed by 5 bases and 0 bases, with 8 bases remaining between them. CDR3 DNA sequence: TGTGCCAGCAGCGCCGGTATCTCTGGAAACACCATATATTTT. It specifies CASSAGISGNTIYF.

The chain employs TRBV24-1 and TRBJ2-2; unclear D gene. Trimming pared 0 bases from V and 7 bases from J, leaving 5 bases between. The V gene's germline CDR1 is KGHDR and CDR2 SFDVKD. This CDR3 has 13 residues. CDR3 in DNA: TGTGCCACCAGTGATTTGCCATACGGGGAGCTGTTTTTT. Encoded protein: CATSDLPYGELFF.

V gene TRBV7-3 combines with J gene TRBJ2-5; D possibly corresponds to TRBD2 (6 bases). From germline, CDR1 is SGHTA and CDR2 FQGTGA. The ends were cut back, 4 bases at V and 7 bases at J, with 10 bases in the middle. The CDR3 runs 12 residues. DNA for the CDR3: TGTGCCAGCAGCTCGGGGCGGGGGACCCAGTACTTC. Its translation: CASSSGRGTQYF.

The rearrangement links TRBV7-9 to TRBJ1-4; possibly TRBD1 for D (6 bases). The CDR3 has 15 amino acids. The V gene lost 4 bases and the J gene lost 8 bases, with 17 bases spanning the gap. Germline loops: CDR1 SEHNR, CDR2 FQNEAQ (reference sequence). The CDR3: CASSSQTGRQEKLFF. CDR3 sequence (DNA): TGTGCCAGCAGCTCTCAGACAGGTCGGCAGGAAAAACTGTTTTTT. Full variable domain (rest looked up from reference TRBV7-9 and TRBJ1-4): DTGVSQNPRHKITKRGQNVTFRCDPISEHNRLYWYRQTLGQGPEFLTYFQNEAQLEKSRLLSDRFSAERPKGSFSTLEIQRTEQGDSAMYLCASSSQTGRQEKLFFGSGTQLSVL.

The CDR3 DNA follows: TGTGCCAGTAGTCCCCGGTTCCGGGCTGGCGGCAAAGAGACCCAGTACTTC. Protein sequence: CASSPRFRAGGKETQYF. V gene TRBV19 combines with J gene TRBJ2-5; D gene ambiguous. Trimming took off 5 bases at V and 3 bases at J, with 22 bases between the two ends. This CDR3 comprises 17 residues. Per germline, CDR1 LNHDA and CDR2 SQIVND (reference sequence).

The V call is TRBV13, the J call TRBJ2-7; no clear D. The germline V gene encodes CDR1 PRHDT and CDR2 FYEKMQ (reference sequence). V lost 0 bases to trimming and J lost 3 bases, with 3 bases between them. This CDR3 is 12 amino acids long. CDR3 in DNA: TGTGCCAGCAGCTTAGGCTACTACGAGCAGTACTTC. As protein: CASSLGYYEQYF.

The chain links TRBV19 to TRBJ1-3; D uncertain. The CDR3 extends over 13 amino acids. The germline V gene has CDR1 LNHDA and CDR2 SQIVND (reference sequence). Trimming removed 5 bases at V and 4 bases at J, with 9 bases between. This CDR3 is CASSAAAGNTIYF. CDR3 sequence (DNA): TGTGCCAGTAGTGCTGCCGCGGGAAACACCATATATTTT.

This chain links TRBV4-1 with TRBJ1-4, with TRBD1 as a possible D gene (6 bases). The CDR3 covers 16 residues. The germline V gene has CDR1 MGHRA and CDR2 YSYEKL. V was pared by 3 bases and J by 3 bases, with 14 bases between. The CDR3 loop reads CASSHKQGLSNEKLFF. Here the CDR3 DNA reads TGCGCCAGCAGCCACAAACAGGGTCTATCTAATGAAAAACTGTTTTTT.

The rearrangement joins TRBV7-9 to TRBJ2-7; tentatively, D is TRBD1 (5 bases). Per the germline V gene, CDR1 is SEHNR and CDR2 is FQNEAQ (reference sequence). The CDR3 runs to 14 residues. Deletions cut 4 bases from V and 4 bases from J, with 14 bases between. The CDR3 region has the DNA TGTGCCAGCAGCTCCCAGGGTCAGACGTACGAGCAGTACTTC. Its protein is CASSSQGQTYEQYF. The whole variable domain, filled in from reference TRBV7-9 and TRBJ2-7, reads DTGVSQNPRHKITKRGQNVTFRCDPISEHNRLYWYRQTLGQGPEFLTYFQNEAQLEKSRLLSDRFSAERPKGSFSTLEIQRTEQGDSAMYLCASSSQGQTYEQYFGPGTRLTVT.

J is TRBJ1-4 and V is TRBV19; 7 nucleotides match TRBD1. Trimming at V came to 7 bases and at J to 0 bases, leaving 5 bases not matched to a gene. The CDR3 is 15 residues long. Germline loops: CDR1 LNHDA, CDR2 SQIVND (reference sequence). The CDR3 DNA is TGTGCCAGTACCACTACAGGGGCAACTAATGAAAAACTGTTTTTT. It is translated as CASTTTGATNEKLFF.

This rearrangement joins TRBV5-4 to TRBJ1-3, with TRBD1 matching 7 bases. The CDR3 sequence is 16 residues long. Trimming removed 2 bases from V and 4 bases from J; junction bases left unmatched: 9. The germline CDR1 and CDR2 sequences are SGHNT and YYREEE (reference sequence). The CDR3 nucleotides are TGTGCCAGCAGCTTCAGACAGGGCGGTCGGGGAAACACCATATATTTT. Protein: CASSFRQGGRGNTIYF.

The genes are TRBV5-1 and TRBJ1-4, with a possible D match to TRBD1 (5 bases). The V end was cut by 3 bases, the J end by 8 bases, with 11 bases between. This CDR3 comprises 13 residues. Germline V gene sequence: CDR1 SGHRS, CDR2 YFSETQ. The CDR3 bases are TGCGCCAGCAGCTACCAGGGCGGCGAAAAACTGTTTTTT. It is translated as CASSYQGGEKLFF.

V usage is TRBV12-3 or TRBV12-4 and J usage is TRBJ1-1, with 7 nucleotides matching TRBD1. This CDR3 is built from 13 residues. After removal of 4 bases from V and 10 bases from J, the junction contained 9 bases not matched to a gene. The CDR3 loop is CASSSATTGSAFF. The CDR3 nucleotides read TGTGCCAGCAGTTCCGCCACGACAGGGTCAGCTTTCTTT.

This clone occurred a few times. The chain uses TRBV7-3 and TRBJ2-5; 9 nucleotides agree with TRBD2. Germline CDR1 and CDR2: SGHTA and FQGTGA. Trimming cost V 2 bases and J 5 bases; bases outside gene matches: 6. The CDR3 length is 15 residues. In DNA form, the CDR3 reads TGTGCCAGCAGCTTAGCCTCTAGCGGGGCGGAGACCCAGTACTTC. Its protein is CASSLASSGAETQYF.

The chain links TRBV5-8 to TRBJ2-7; possibly TRBD1 or TRBD2 for D (5 bases each). The CDR3 covers 14 residues. V was pared by 0 bases and J by 4 bases, with 11 bases between. Germline V gene lookup returns CDR1 SGHTS and CDR2 YDEGEE. The CDR3 nucleotides read TGTGCCAGCAGCTTGGCCCGCAGGGAGTACGAGCAGTACTTC. This codes for CASSLARREYEQYF.

This clone occurred once. The CDR3 DNA reads as TGTGCCAGCAGCTTGTTTTCGGGGGCCTCACCCCTCCACTTT. It yields the protein CASSLFSGASPLHF. The chain joins TRBV5-6 to TRBJ1-6, with D possibly TRBD1 on 6 matching bases. The V end was cut by 1 base, the J end by 10 bases, with 12 bases between. Germline V gene data show CDR1 as SGHDT and CDR2 as YYEEEE. The CDR3 loop spans 14 amino acids.

The chain carries TRBV12-3 or TRBV12-4 and TRBJ1-4, with a weak D call TRBD1 (6 bases). The CDR3 runs 13 residues. Trimming cost V 3 bases and J 8 bases, with 10 bases left between them. CDR3 in DNA: TGTGCCAGCAGTTTCGGGGGCGAGGAAAAACTGTTTTTT. Amino acids: CASSFGGEEKLFF.

This clone has just one count. The genes are TRBV7-2 and TRBJ2-7; no clear D gene. The CDR3 spans 16 residues. The V gene lost 1 base and the J gene lost 2 bases, with 15 bases spanning the gap. The germline V gene encodes CDR1 SGHTA and CDR2 FQGNSA. CDR3 nucleotides: TGTGCCAGCAGCTTAGGGCCCCTGGGCGGCACCTACGAGCAGTACTTC. Translated: CASSLGPLGGTYEQYF.

In its sample, this clone was seen once. The chain combines TRBV20-1 with TRBJ1-5; D uncertain. The germline V and J ends were trimmed by 3 bases and 3 bases, with 9 bases remaining between them. CDR3 length: 13 amino acids. From germline, CDR1 is DFQATT and CDR2 SNEGSKA (reference sequence). CDR3 nucleotide sequence: TGCAGTGCTAGTCAACCCCCCAATCAGCCCCAGCATTTT. It translates to CSASQPPNQPQHF.

The V call is TRBV5-4, the J call TRBJ2-3; TRBD1 matches at 9 bases. The V gene end was trimmed by 4 bases and the J gene end by 2 bases; junction bases not matched to a gene: 8. The CDR3 consists of 16 residues. Germline loops: CDR1 SGHNT, CDR2 YYREEE (reference sequence). The CDR3 coding sequence is TGTGCCAGCAGCCGGGACAGGGATAGGGTCACAGATACGCAGTATTTT. Its translation: CASSRDRDRVTDTQYF.

The chain carries TRBV19 and TRBJ2-2, with 7 bases identical to TRBD1. CDR1 and CDR2 from the germline V gene are LNHDA and SQIVND (reference sequence). The CDR3 is made up of 15 amino acids. The junction had 7 bases not matched to a gene; V was cut back by 5 bases and J by 4 bases. CDR3 sequence: CASSRLGQTTGELFF. For the CDR3, the DNA is TGTGCCAGTAGTCGTTTGGGACAGACCACCGGGGAGCTGTTTTTT.

The chain links TRBV6-6 to TRBJ2-7; no reliable D call. Germline assignment: CDR1 MNHNY and CDR2 SVGAGI (reference sequence). Trimming took 0 bases from V and 5 from J, leaving 2 bases between them. The CDR3 is 11 residues long. CDR3 sequence reads: CASSYSDEQYF. The DNA for the CDR3 is TGTGCCAGCAGTTACTCGGACGAGCAGTACTTC.

V and J are TRBV7-2 and TRBJ2-7, with 12 positions matching TRBD2. V shed 1 base and J 0 bases; nucleotides not matched to a gene: 4. Germline V CDR1 and CDR2: SGHTA, FQGNSA. This CDR3 spans 17 amino acids. The CDR3 nucleotides read TGTGCCAGCAGCTTAGTCCTAGCGGGGGGGAGCTCCTACGAGCAGTACTTC. Protein product: CASSLVLAGGSSYEQYF.

The chain links TRBV4-2 to TRBJ1-1; possibly TRBD1 for D (6 bases). Looked up from germline, CDR1 is LGHNA and CDR2 is YNFKEQ. The CDR3 sequence is 16 residues long. Between the trimmed V and J ends, which lost 5 bases and 2 bases, there was a span of 18 bases. The CDR3 spells CASSSTTGHINTEAFF. CDR3 coding DNA: TGTGCCAGCAGCTCTACGACGGGACACATCAACACTGAAGCTTTCTTT.

The rearrangement uses TRBV5-1 and TRBJ1-1; D is unresolved. This CDR3 is 13 amino acids long. Trimming cost V 4 bases and J 2 bases, with 9 bases left between them. Germline values: CDR1 SGHRS, CDR2 YFSETQ. CDR3 protein: CASSLPSNTEAFF. CDR3 nucleotides: TGCGCCAGCAGCCTACCAAGCAACACTGAAGCTTTCTTT.

V and J are TRBV11-2 and TRBJ2-1, with TRBD2 matching over 7 bases. From germline, CDR1 is SGHAT and CDR2 FQNNGV. The V segment lost 6 bases and the J segment 5 bases; nucleotides outside the gene matches: 13. The CDR3 has 16 residues. The CDR3 bases are TGTGCCAGCAGAAGGCGCGAGGCTAGCGGTGACAATGAGCAGTTCTTC. Translated: CASRRREASGDNEQFF.

V and J are TRBV6-2 or TRBV6-3 and TRBJ2-1; D possibly corresponds to TRBD2 (7 bases). The CDR3 is 16 amino acids. The V gene lost 6 bases and the J gene lost 7 bases, with 22 bases spanning the gap. The V gene's germline CDR1 is MNHEY and CDR2 SVGEGT. In nucleotides, the CDR3 is TGTGCCAGCAGCTCCCCAACGGGGGGCCTCCTAAATGAGCAGTTCTTC. Its protein is CASSSPTGGLLNEQFF.

The chain links TRBV3-1 (or the pseudogene TRBV3-2) to TRBJ2-7; D is possibly TRBD1 (8 bases). In germline, CDR1 is LGHDT, CDR2 YNNKEL (reference sequence). The CDR3 length is 15 residues. Trimming stripped 3 bases from V and 2 bases from J, with 14 bases between. DNA of the CDR3: TGTGCCAGCAGCCACGCAACAGGGGGGGCCTACGAGCAGTACTTC. Translation: CASSHATGGAYEQYF.

The chain recombines TRBV7-9 with TRBJ1-1, with 7 nucleotides matching TRBD1. The CDR3 loop spans 15 amino acids. J was trimmed by 4 bases and V by 0 bases; bases with no gene match: 5. Germline V gene sequence: CDR1 SEHNR, CDR2 FQNEAQ (reference sequence). CDR3 sequence: CASSLANDRATEAFF. CDR3 DNA sequence: TGTGCCAGCAGCTTAGCGAATGACAGGGCCACTGAAGCTTTCTTT.

V gene TRBV6-5 combines with J gene TRBJ1-3, with D perhaps matching TRBD1 (5 bases). Deletions cut 2 bases from V and 2 bases from J, with 10 bases between. Germline V gene data show CDR1 as MNHEY and CDR2 as SVGAGI. This CDR3 is 15 amino acids long. The chain's CDR3 is CASSYHGTPGNTIYF. CDR3 DNA: TGTGCCAGCAGTTACCACGGGACTCCTGGAAACACCATATATTTT.